This T cell receptor (beta chain) was observed in a study of T cell responses to AZD1222 COVID-19 vaccine. Notes on the study in general: Reportedly, nearly half of unique spike TCRs recognized epitopes outside B.1.351/B.1.1.7 mutations. Among those given AZD1222, only 5 to 7 were seropositive at baseline. White British ancestry dominated among donors, who included more females, and clonal diversity was possibly underestimated.

TCRdb's copy holds only in-frame clones and misses some; the assay was immunoSEQ multiplex PCR. The sample lists approximately 140,000 clones; more than 85% were seen once. Comments on this clone: Its cognate antigen is unknown.

The CDR3 runs to 15 residues. The germline V gene encodes CDR1 MNHEY and CDR2 SVGAGI. Trimming shortened V by 7 bases and J by 5 bases, and 20 bases separated the two germline ends. The rearrangement links TRBV6-5 to TRBJ1-1, with D possibly TRBD1 on 5 matching bases. This TCR derives from an adult who received the AZD1222 COVID-19 vaccine. This specimen consisted of peripheral blood, obtained 28 days after the second AZD1222 dose. CDR3 sequence (DNA): TGTGCCAGCACTGCCCATCCTGACAGAATTACTGAAGCTTTCTTT. It yields the protein CASTAHPDRITEAFF.